These 4 T cell receptor beta chains share one sample of origin, sequenced in a study of long-term antiretroviral therapy in people with HIV. An immunoSEQ assay, version v3.0, was performed at survey level. Data came from immunoSEQ multiplex PCR; TCRdb stores just in-frame clones and leaves some out. The sample contains 25,000 to 35,000 clones, 78% of which appear only once. The material was unsorted PBMCs, obtained 3.1 years after starting antiretroviral therapy. The source is a woman aged 45 to 65 with HIV.

This clone was picked up a small number of times. The chain employs TRBV6-4 and TRBJ1-6; D is perhaps TRBD1 (6 bases). Trimming removed 3 bases at V and 7 bases at J, with 13 bases between. Germline CDR1 and CDR2: MRHNA and SNTAGT. The CDR3 spans 15 residues. Here the CDR3 reads CASSELGRGNSPLHF. The CDR3 coding sequence is TGTGCCAGCAGTGAATTAGGCAGGGGCAATTCACCCCTCCACTTT.

CDR3 amino acids: CASSLGTSGATDTQYF. The CDR3 nucleotides are TGTGCCAGCAGCTTAGGGACTAGCGGGGCGACAGATACGCAGTATTTT. The chain uses TRBV7-6 and TRBJ2-3, with 12 bases identical to TRBD2. CDR1 is SGHVS and CDR2 is FNYEAQ in the germline V gene. This CDR3 comprises 16 residues. V was pared by 1 base and J by 3 bases, with 2 bases of the junction left unmatched.

The gene calls are TRBV5-1 and TRBJ2-1; 7 nucleotides match TRBD2. Trimming at V came to 1 base and at J to 0 bases, leaving 1 base not matched to a gene. The CDR3 is made up of 15 amino acids. Germline V gene lookup returns CDR1 SGHRS and CDR2 YFSETQ. In DNA, the CDR3 is TGCGCCAGCAGCTTGTCTAGCGGCTCCTACAATGAGCAGTTCTTC. Protein: CASSLSSGSYNEQFF.

The rearrangement uses TRBV14 and TRBJ2-7; 7 bases line up with TRBD1. The CDR3 extends over 16 amino acids. Germline CDR1 SGHDN, CDR2 FVKESK. DNA of the CDR3: TGTGCCAGCAGCCAAGTCGGTCCGGGTAGGGCCGGACAGGTGAACGTC. This sequence encodes CASSQVGPGRAGQVNV.